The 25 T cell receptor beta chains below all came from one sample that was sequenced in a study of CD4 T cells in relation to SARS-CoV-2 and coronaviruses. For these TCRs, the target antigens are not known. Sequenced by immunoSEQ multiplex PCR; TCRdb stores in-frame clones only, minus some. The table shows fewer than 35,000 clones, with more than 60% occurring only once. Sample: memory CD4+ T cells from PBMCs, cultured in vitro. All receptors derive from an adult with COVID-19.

CDR3 bases: TGTGCCAGCTTACCGGGACAGGGGGCCGGCTACACCTTC. Its translation is CASLPGQGAGYTF. J is TRBJ1-2 and V is TRBV2, with 12 bases matching TRBD1. The CDR3 contains 13 residues. The germline V gene has CDR1 SNHLY and CDR2 FYNNEI. V shed 8 bases and J 8 bases; nucleotides not matched to a gene: 6.

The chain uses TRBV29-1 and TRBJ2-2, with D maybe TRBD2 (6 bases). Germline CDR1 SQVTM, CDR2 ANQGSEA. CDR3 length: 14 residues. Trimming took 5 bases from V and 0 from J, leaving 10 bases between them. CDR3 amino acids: CSVPRGSNTGELFF. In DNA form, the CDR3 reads TGCAGCGTTCCTCGGGGGTCGAACACCGGGGAGCTGTTTTTT.

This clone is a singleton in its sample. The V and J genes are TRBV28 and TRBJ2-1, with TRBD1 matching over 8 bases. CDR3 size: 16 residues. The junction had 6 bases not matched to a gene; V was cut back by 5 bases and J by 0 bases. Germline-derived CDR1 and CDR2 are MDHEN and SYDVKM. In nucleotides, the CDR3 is TGTGCCAGCAGTGGGGGACAGGCGAGCTCCTACAATGAGCAGTTCTTC. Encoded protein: CASSGGQASSYNEQFF. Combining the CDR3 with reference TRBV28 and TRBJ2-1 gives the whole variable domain DVKVTQSSRYLVKRTGEKVFLECVQDMDHENMFWYRQDPGLGLRLIYFSYDVKMKEKGDIPEGYSVSREKKERFSLILESASTNQTSMYLCASSGGQASSYNEQFFGPGTRLTVL.

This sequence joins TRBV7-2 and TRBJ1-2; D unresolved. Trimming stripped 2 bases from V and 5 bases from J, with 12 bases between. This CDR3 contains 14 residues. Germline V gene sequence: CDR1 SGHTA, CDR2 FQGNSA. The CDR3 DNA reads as TGTGCCAGCAGCTTAAATAGGGCCCCATATGGCTACACCTTC. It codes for CASSLNRAPYGYTF.

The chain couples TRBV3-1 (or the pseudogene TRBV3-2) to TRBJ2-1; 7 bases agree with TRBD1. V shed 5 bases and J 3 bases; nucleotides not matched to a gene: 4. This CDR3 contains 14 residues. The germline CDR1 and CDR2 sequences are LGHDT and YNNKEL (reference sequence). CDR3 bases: TGTGCCAGCAGCACAGGGGCCCTCTACAATGAGCAGTTCTTC. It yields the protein CASSTGALYNEQFF.

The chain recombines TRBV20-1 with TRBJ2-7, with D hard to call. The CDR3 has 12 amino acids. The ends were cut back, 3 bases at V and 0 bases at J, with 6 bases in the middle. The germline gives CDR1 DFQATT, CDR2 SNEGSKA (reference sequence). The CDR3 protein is CSASYSSYEQYF. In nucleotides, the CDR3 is TGCAGTGCTAGTTACAGCTCCTACGAGCAGTACTTC.

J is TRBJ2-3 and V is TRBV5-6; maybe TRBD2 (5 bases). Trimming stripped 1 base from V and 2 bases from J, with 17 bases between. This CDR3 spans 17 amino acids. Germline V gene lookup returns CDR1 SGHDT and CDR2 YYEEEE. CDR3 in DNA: TGTGCCAGCAGCTTGTTGGCCGGCGGGCCTTCCACAGATACGCAGTATTTT. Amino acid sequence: CASSLLAGGPSTDTQYF.

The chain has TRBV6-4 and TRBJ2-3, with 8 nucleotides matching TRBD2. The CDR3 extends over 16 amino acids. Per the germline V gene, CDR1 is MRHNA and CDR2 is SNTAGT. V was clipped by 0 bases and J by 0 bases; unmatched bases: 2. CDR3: CASSDSASGSTDTQYF. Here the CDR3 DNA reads TGTGCCAGCAGTGACTCGGCTAGCGGGAGCACAGATACGCAGTATTTT.

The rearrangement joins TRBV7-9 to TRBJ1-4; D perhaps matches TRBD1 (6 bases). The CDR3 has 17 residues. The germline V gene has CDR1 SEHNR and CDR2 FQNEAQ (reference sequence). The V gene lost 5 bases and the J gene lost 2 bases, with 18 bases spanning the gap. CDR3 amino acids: CASSTLDRVGTNEKLFF. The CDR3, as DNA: TGTGCCAGCAGCACCCTGGACAGAGTGGGGACTAATGAAAAACTGTTTTTT.

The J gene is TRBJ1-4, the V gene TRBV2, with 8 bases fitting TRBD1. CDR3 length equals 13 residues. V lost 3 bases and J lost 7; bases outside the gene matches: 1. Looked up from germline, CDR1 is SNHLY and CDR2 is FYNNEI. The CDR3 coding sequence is TGTGCCAGCAGTGACAGGGGGCGTGAAAAACTGTTTTTT. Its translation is CASSDRGREKLFF.

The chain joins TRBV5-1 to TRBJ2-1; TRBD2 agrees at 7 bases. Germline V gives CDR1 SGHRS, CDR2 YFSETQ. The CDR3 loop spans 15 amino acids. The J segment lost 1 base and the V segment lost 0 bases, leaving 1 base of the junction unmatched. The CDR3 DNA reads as TGCGCCAGCAGCTTGGACGGGAGGTCCTACAATGAGCAGTTCTTC. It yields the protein CASSLDGRSYNEQFF.

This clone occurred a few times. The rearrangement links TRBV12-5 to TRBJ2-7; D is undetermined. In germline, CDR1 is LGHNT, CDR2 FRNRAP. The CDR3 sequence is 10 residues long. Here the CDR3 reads CVLNGNEQYF. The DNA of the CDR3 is TGTGTCTTAAACGGCAACGAGCAGTACTTC.

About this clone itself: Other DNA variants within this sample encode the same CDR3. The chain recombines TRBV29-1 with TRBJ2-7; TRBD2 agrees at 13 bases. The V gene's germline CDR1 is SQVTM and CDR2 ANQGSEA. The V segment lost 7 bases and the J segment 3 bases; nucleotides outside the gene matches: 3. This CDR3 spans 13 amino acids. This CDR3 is CSARTSGSYEQYF. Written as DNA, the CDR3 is TGCAGCGCCCGGACTAGCGGGAGCTACGAGCAGTACTTC.

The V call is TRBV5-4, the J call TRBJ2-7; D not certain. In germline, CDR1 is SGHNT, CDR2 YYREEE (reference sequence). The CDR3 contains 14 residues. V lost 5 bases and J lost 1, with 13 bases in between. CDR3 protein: CASRIWEQSYEQYF. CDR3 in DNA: TGTGCCAGCAGAATTTGGGAACAATCCTACGAGCAGTACTTC.

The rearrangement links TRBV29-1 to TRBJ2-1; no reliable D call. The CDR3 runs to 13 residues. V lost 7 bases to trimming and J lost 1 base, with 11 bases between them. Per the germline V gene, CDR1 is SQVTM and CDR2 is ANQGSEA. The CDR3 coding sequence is TGCAGCGCAAGATCGGGTTCCTACAATGAGCAGTTCTTC. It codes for CSARSGSYNEQFF.

This CDR3 reads CASSDRGRGTDTQYF. DNA of the CDR3: TGTGCCAGCAGTGACAGGGGTAGGGGCACAGATACGCAGTATTTT. V gene TRBV2 combines with J gene TRBJ2-3, with a possible D match to TRBD1 (6 bases). CDR1 and CDR2 from the germline V gene are SNHLY and FYNNEI. V shed 3 bases and J shed 1 base, with 11 bases lying between them. The CDR3 is 15 residues long.

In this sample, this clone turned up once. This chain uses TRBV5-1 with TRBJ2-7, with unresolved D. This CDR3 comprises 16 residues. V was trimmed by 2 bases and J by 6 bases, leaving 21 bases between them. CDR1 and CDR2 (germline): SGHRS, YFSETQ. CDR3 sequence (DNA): TGCGCCAGCAGCTTCGTCTCGGGTAAATTATCGCGCGAGCAGTACTTC. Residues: CASSFVSGKLSREQYF.

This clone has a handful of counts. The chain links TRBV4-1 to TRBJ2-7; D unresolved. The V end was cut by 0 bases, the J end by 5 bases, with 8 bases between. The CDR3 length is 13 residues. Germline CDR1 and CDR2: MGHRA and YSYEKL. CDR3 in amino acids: CASSQEGFNEQYF. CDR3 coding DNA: TGCGCCAGCAGCCAAGAGGGATTCAACGAGCAGTACTTC.

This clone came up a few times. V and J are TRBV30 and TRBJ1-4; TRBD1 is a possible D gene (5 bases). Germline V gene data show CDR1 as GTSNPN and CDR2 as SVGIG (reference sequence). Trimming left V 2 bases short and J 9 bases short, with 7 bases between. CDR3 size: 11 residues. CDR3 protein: CAWSPGQKLFF. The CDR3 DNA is TGTGCCTGGAGTCCAGGGCAAAAACTGTTTTTT.

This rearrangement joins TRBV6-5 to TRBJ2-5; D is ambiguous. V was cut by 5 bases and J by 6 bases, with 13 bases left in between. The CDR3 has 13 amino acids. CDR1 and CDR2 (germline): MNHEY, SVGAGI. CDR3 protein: CASSPQSAKTQYF. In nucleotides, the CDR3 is TGTGCCAGCAGTCCACAATCTGCAAAGACCCAGTACTTC.

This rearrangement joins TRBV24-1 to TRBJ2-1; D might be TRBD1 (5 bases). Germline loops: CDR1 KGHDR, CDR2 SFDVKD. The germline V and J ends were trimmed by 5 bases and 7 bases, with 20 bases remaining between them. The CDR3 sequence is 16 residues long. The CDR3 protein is CATSAAGQGYQNEQFF. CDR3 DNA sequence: TGTGCCACCAGTGCTGCAGGGCAGGGTTACCAAAATGAGCAGTTCTTC.

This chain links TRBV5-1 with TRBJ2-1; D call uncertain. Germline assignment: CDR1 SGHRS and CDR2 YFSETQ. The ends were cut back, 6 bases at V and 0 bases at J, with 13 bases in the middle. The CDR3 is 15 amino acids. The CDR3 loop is CASTFLPSSYNEQFF. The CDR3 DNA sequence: TGCGCCAGCACCTTCCTGCCGAGCTCCTACAATGAGCAGTTCTTC.

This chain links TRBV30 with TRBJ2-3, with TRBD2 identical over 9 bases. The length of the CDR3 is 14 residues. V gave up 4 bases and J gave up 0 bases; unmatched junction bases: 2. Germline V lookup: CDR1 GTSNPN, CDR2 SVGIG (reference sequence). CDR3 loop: CAWNLAGSTDTQYF. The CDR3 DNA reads TGTGCCTGGAATCTAGCGGGGAGCACAGATACGCAGTATTTT.

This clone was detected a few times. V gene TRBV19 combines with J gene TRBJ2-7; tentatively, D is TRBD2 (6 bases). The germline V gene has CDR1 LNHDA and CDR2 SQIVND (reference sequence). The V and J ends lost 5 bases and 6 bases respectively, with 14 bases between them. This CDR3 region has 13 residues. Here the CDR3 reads CASSVGRRGEQYF. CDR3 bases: TGTGCCAGTAGTGTAGGCAGGAGGGGCGAGCAGTACTTC.

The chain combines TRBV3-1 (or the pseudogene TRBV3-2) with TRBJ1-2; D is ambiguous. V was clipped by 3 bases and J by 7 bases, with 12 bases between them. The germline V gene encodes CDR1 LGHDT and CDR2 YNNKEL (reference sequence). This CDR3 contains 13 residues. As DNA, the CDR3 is TGTGCCAGCAGCCACAAAAGGACTTTTGGCTACACCTTC. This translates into CASSHKRTFGYTF.